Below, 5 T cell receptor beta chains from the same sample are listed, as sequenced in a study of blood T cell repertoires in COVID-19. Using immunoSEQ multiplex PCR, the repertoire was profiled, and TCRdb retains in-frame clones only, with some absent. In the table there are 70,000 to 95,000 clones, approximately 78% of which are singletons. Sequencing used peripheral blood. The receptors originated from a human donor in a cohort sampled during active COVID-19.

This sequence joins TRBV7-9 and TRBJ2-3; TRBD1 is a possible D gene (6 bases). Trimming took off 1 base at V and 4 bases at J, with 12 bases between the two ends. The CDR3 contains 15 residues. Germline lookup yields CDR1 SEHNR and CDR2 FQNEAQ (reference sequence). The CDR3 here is CASSLVVRGADTQYF. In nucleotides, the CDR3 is TGTGCCAGCAGCTTAGTGGTCAGGGGCGCAGATACGCAGTATTTT.

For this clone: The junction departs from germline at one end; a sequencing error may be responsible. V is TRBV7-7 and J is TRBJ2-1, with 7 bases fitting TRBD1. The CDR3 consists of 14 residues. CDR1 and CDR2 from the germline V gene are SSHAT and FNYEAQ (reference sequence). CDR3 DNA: TGTGCTAGCAGTTTTGGACAGGACTACAATGAGCAGTTCTTC. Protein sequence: CASSFGQDYNEQFF.

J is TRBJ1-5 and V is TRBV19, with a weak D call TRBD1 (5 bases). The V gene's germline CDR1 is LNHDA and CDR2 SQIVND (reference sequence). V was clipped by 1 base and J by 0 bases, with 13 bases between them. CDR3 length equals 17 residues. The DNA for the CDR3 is TGTGCCAGTAGTATAGGGCGACAGAAATATAGCAATCAGCCCCAGCATTTT. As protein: CASSIGRQKYSNQPQHF.

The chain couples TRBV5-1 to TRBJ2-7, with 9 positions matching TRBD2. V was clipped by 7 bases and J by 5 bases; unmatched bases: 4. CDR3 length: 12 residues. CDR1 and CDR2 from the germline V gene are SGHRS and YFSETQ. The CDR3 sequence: CASRGLADEQYF. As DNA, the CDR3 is TGCGCCAGCCGGGGACTAGCCGACGAGCAGTACTTC.

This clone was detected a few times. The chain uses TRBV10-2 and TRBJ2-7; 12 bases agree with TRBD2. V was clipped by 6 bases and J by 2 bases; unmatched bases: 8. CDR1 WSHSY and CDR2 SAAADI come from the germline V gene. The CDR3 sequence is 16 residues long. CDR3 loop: CASRALSSGGAYEQYF. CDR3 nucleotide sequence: TGCGCCAGCAGAGCTCTATCTAGCGGGGGGGCCTACGAGCAGTACTTC.